A single sample gave rise to the 31 T cell receptor beta chains below, sequenced in a study of regulatory T cells in long-lasting Graves disease. iRepertoire HTBI primers and Arm-PCR of CDR3 regions built TCR beta libraries. MiXCR, run by TCRdb on the multiplex PCR reads, gives a single entry per CDR3 protein. The sample lists roughly 500,000 distinct CDR3 sequences, approximately 15% occurring once. Regarding time point: newly diagnosed GD, antithyroid drugs for less than 3 months. The TCR library was prepared using RNA isolated from PBMCs. These data were likewise used in another study, on T cells in Graves' hyperthyroidism and ophthalmopathy.

The sample was peripheral blood mononuclear cells (PBMCs), taken at new diagnosis, from a patient treated with antithyroid drugs. These receptors came from a man aged 25 to 45 with Graves disease.

In its sample, this clonotype was seen many times. The J gene is TRBJ2-7, the V gene TRBV27; 12 bases map to TRBD2. CDR3 length equals 14 residues. Germline values: CDR1 MNHEY, CDR2 SMNVEV (reference sequence). V lost 8 bases to trimming and J lost 6 bases; unmatched junction nucleotides: 8. The CDR3 DNA reads as TGTGCCAGCGGGGCTAGCGGGAGGGCCGGCGAGCAGTACTTC. This encodes CASGASGRAGEQYF.

The sample holds many counts of this clonotype. The J gene is TRBJ2-3, the V gene TRBV6-2 or TRBV6-3; 10 bases agree with TRBD2. V dropped 5 bases and J dropped 5; count of bases not matched to a gene: 4. The CDR3 runs to 14 residues. Germline assignment: CDR1 MNHEY and CDR2 SVGEGT. The CDR3 nucleotides read TGTGCCAGCAGTACGAGCGGGAGGGAAGATACGCAGTATTTT. It is translated as CASSTSGREDTQYF.

The chain uses TRBV9 and TRBJ1-4, with D possibly being TRBD1 (5 bases). CDR3 size: 15 residues. V was cut by 0 bases and J by 10 bases, with 16 bases left in between. Germline V gives CDR1 SGDLS, CDR2 YYNGEE. This CDR3 is CASSVDQGGNGKLFF. DNA for the CDR3: TGTGCCAGCAGCGTAGATCAGGGAGGGAACGGAAAACTGTTTTTT.

The V call is TRBV30, the J call TRBJ1-3, with D unresolved. The CDR3 totals 15 residues. The germline V gene has CDR1 GTSNPN and CDR2 SVGIG (reference sequence). Deletions cut 2 bases from V and 0 bases from J, with 11 bases between. CDR3 residues: CAWSKTVGSGNTIYF. The CDR3 region has the DNA TGTGCCTGGAGTAAAACAGTTGGCTCTGGAAACACCATATATTTT.

The genes are TRBV6-2 or TRBV6-3 and TRBJ2-2, with 9 nucleotides matching TRBD2. The CDR3 contains 15 residues. After removal of 7 bases from V and 6 bases from J, the junction contained 9 bases not matched to a gene. Germline CDR1 is MNHEY and CDR2 is SVGEGT. The CDR3 bases are TGTGCCAGCACTAATAGCGGGAGTACATCCGGGGAGCTGTTTTTT. It codes for CASTNSGSTSGELFF.

About this clonotype: A much larger clone differs by one base, so this may be a read error. The DNA is omitted, as the CDR3 cannot be located on it reliably, and the CDR3 follows TCRdb's listing. The chain carries TRBV24-1 and TRBJ1-1. Germline CDR1 is KGHDR and CDR2 is SFDVKD. The CDR3 is 13 residues long, ends included. The CDR3 loop is CATSVGDGTEASF.

This clonotype was found a few times. The V gene is TRBV4-1, the J gene TRBJ2-3; 12 bases agree with TRBD2. V lost 0 bases, J lost 1 base, and 11 bases stayed unmatched. CDR1 and CDR2 from the germline V gene are MGHRA and YSYEKL. CDR3 length: 20 amino acids. DNA for the CDR3: TGCGCCAGCAGCCAAGAGGGCAGGGGGGGACTAGCGGGTCGCACAGATACGCAGTATTTT. Translating it yields CASSQEGRGGLAGRTDTQYF.

The sample holds many counts of this clonotype. The rearrangement joins TRBV18 to TRBJ1-5; tentative D call: TRBD1 (6 bases). Trimming removed 5 bases from V and 1 base from J, with 9 bases in between. Germline V lookup: CDR1 KGHSH, CDR2 LQKENI. The CDR3 is 14 amino acids. The CDR3 nucleotides read TGTGCCAGCTCAGCCGACAGGAGCAATCAGCCCCAGCATTTT. Translating gives CASSADRSNQPQHF.

Many counts were recorded for this clonotype. The chain links TRBV29-1 to TRBJ2-1; 8 bases are a match to TRBD1. The germline V gene encodes CDR1 SQVTM and CDR2 ANQGSEA. The CDR3 totals 12 residues. The J segment lost 10 bases and the V segment lost 6 bases, leaving 8 bases of the junction unmatched. The chain's CDR3 is CSVQGQGWEQFF. DNA of the CDR3: TGCAGCGTCCAAGGACAGGGTTGGGAGCAGTTCTTC.

This clonotype turned up a few times. The rearrangement links TRBV20-1 to TRBJ2-7; D is perhaps TRBD1 (6 bases). Trimming removed 6 bases at V and 3 bases at J, with 12 bases between. Germline CDR1 reads DFQATT; CDR2 reads SNEGSKA (reference sequence). The CDR3 sequence is 12 residues long. The DNA of the CDR3 is TGCAGTGCCCGCGGACAGAACTACGAGCAGTACTTC. This translates into CSARGQNYEQYF.

This clonotype was observed many times. The chain carries TRBV20-1 and TRBJ2-7; no reliable D call. Between the trimmed V and J ends, which lost 4 bases and 0 bases, there was a span of 4 bases. The CDR3 covers 11 residues. Per germline, CDR1 DFQATT and CDR2 SNEGSKA (reference sequence). CDR3 in amino acids: CSAIASYEQYF. The CDR3 DNA follows: TGCAGTGCTATCGCCTCCTACGAGCAGTACTTC.

CDR3 sequence (DNA): TGTGCCAGCAGCCTCGACAGGGCCACCTCACCTAGCACAGATACGCAGTATTTT. Protein: CASSLDRATSPSTDTQYF. The chain has TRBV5-5 and TRBJ2-3, with 7 bases fitting TRBD1. This CDR3 has 18 residues. The germline V gene encodes CDR1 SGHKS and CDR2 YYEKEE (reference sequence). Trimming cost V 4 bases and J 0 bases; bases outside gene matches: 14.

This clonotype has a count of ten or more. The chain has TRBV5-1 and TRBJ2-1; 7 bases line up with TRBD2. J was trimmed by 7 bases and V by 4 bases; bases with no gene match: 8. The CDR3 loop spans 14 amino acids. Germline CDR1 SGHRS, CDR2 YFSETQ. CDR3 sequence: CASSPGGAQNEQFF. The DNA for the CDR3 is TGCGCCAGCAGCCCGGGGGGAGCACAGAATGAGCAGTTCTTC.

Only a few counts were recorded for this clonotype. This sequence joins TRBV4-2 and TRBJ1-2; 8 nucleotides align to TRBD1. The CDR3 spans 15 residues. The V and J ends lost 4 bases and 0 bases, in that order; junction bases with no gene match: 4. Looked up from germline, CDR1 is LGHNA and CDR2 is YNFKEQ. The CDR3 spells CASSRGQGANYGYTF. The CDR3 nucleotides are TGTGCCAGCAGCCGCGGACAGGGAGCTAACTATGGCTACACCTTC.

A few counts support this clonotype. The CDR3, as DNA: TGTGCCTGGGGGCCGGGGGCTAGCCAGCCCCAGCATTTT. Its translation is CAWGPGASQPQHF. The chain has TRBV30 and TRBJ1-5, with D maybe TRBD1 (6 bases). CDR1 GTSNPN and CDR2 SVGIG come from the germline V gene (reference sequence). The CDR3 length is 13 residues. The V end lost 5 bases, the J end lost 7 bases, and 15 bases lay between the germline ends. Together with reference TRBV30 and TRBJ1-5, the CDR3 gives the full variable domain: SQTIHQWPATLVQPVGSPLSLECTVEGTSNPNLYWYRQAAGRGLQLLFYSVGIGQISSEVPQNLSASRPQDRQFILSSKKLLLSDSGFYLCAWGPGASQPQHFGDGTRLSIL.

This clonotype was recorded many times. The gene calls are TRBV12-3 or TRBV12-4 and TRBJ2-1, with D possibly being TRBD2 (5 bases). Trimming took off 3 bases at V and 7 bases at J, with 16 bases between the two ends. The CDR3 length is 15 residues. CDR3 amino acids: CASSFEHGVVNEQFF. The CDR3 region has the DNA TGTGCCAGCAGTTTTGAGCACGGGGTCGTTAATGAGCAGTTCTTC.

CDR3 region: CASSEEVSVGELFF. CDR3 DNA: TGTGCCAGCAGTGAAGAAGTCTCGGTCGGGGAGCTGTTTTTT. This chain connects TRBV2 to TRBJ2-2; D is uncertain. V lost 1 base to trimming and J lost 7 bases, with 10 bases between them. The V gene's germline CDR1 is SNHLY and CDR2 FYNNEI. There are 14 residues in the CDR3.

To note about this clonotype: Just one base apart from a much larger clone, this may be a read error. The genes are TRBV2 and TRBJ1-4; the match to TRBD1 covers 8 bases. CDR1 is SNHLY, CDR2 FYNNEI, per germline. V trimming: 6 bases; J trimming: 10 bases; junction bases outside the gene matches: 10. The CDR3 length is 14 residues. Here the CDR3 reads CASRGDRRGGKLFF. In DNA, the CDR3 is TGTGCCAGCAGGGGGGACAGGAGAGGTGGAAAACTGTTTTTT.

V is TRBV6-5 and J is TRBJ2-1; D is possibly TRBD2 (6 bases). The germline V gene encodes CDR1 MNHEY and CDR2 SVGAGI. V was shortened by 1 base and J by 6 bases, with 13 bases between the two germline ends. CDR3 length equals 15 residues. CDR3 bases: TGTGCCAGCAGTTACTGGGGAGCCGGGGGCAATGAGCAGTTCTTC. This codes for CASSYWGAGGNEQFF.

This clonotype was counted ten times or more. This sequence joins TRBV28 and TRBJ2-7; D gene ambiguous. This CDR3 contains 15 residues. Germline V gene sequence: CDR1 MDHEN, CDR2 SYDVKM. V lost 9 bases and J lost 1, with 19 bases in between. Here the CDR3 reads CASFPSGAGSYEQYF. The CDR3 DNA is TGTGCCAGTTTTCCATCGGGTGCAGGATCCTACGAGCAGTACTTC.

This clonotype was seen more than once but under ten times. The chain couples TRBV20-1 to TRBJ1-4; TRBD1 aligns across 8 bases. The CDR3 loop spans 15 amino acids. The ends lost 6 bases at V and 8 bases at J; junction bases unmatched: 14. Germline values: CDR1 DFQATT, CDR2 SNEGSKA (reference sequence). In DNA, the CDR3 is TGCAGTGCCAACCCTGGGGGACAGGTGCGGGAAAAACTGTTTTTT. Translated, it gives CSANPGGQVREKLFF.

Comments on this clonotype: Just one base apart from a much larger clone, this may be a read error. The J gene is TRBJ2-1, the V gene TRBV30; unclear D gene. With 4 bases removed from V and 9 bases from J, the gap between germline ends came to 10 bases. The CDR3 has 11 residues. Per the germline V gene, CDR1 is GTSNPN and CDR2 is SVGIG (reference sequence). DNA of the CDR3: TGTGCCTGGACAGGTTCGGTTGAGCAGTTCTTC. It specifies CAWTGSVEQFF.

This clonotype was recorded at least ten times. The chain uses TRBV6-5 and TRBJ2-5; a weak D match, TRBD2 (5 bases). V was trimmed by 1 base and J by 4 bases, leaving 7 bases between them. The germline gives CDR1 MNHEY, CDR2 SVGAGI. The CDR3 covers 13 residues. CDR3: CASSYFAGETQYF. The DNA for the CDR3 is TGTGCCAGCAGTTACTTTGCGGGAGAGACCCAGTACTTC.

This clonotype has a handful of counts. The genes are TRBV7-9 and TRBJ1-1; D is possibly TRBD1 (6 bases). V lost 1 base, J lost 3 bases, and 15 bases lay in between. The CDR3 is 16 residues long. Germline loops: CDR1 SEHNR, CDR2 FQNEAQ (reference sequence). The CDR3 region is CASSLGRGALDTEAFF. CDR3 DNA sequence: TGTGCCAGCAGCTTAGGGCGGGGGGCCCTCGACACTGAAGCTTTCTTT. The complete variable domain, with remaining parts taken from reference TRBV7-9 and TRBJ1-1, reads DTGVSQNPRHKITKRGQNVTFRCDPISEHNRLYWYRQTLGQGPEFLTYFQNEAQLEKSRLLSDRFSAERPKGSFSTLEIQRTEQGDSAMYLCASSLGRGALDTEAFFGQGTRLTVV.

In this sample, this clonotype turned up many times. This sequence joins TRBV10-3 and TRBJ2-6; D uncertain. CDR1 and CDR2 from the germline V gene are ENHRY and SYGVKD. The CDR3 is 15 amino acids. Trimming took off 2 bases at V and 1 base at J, with 6 bases between the two ends. This CDR3 is CAISERDSGANVLTF. CDR3 nucleotides: TGTGCCATCAGTGAGAGGGATTCTGGGGCCAACGTCCTGACTTTC.

This clonotype was seen more than once but under ten times. This chain links TRBV6-1 with TRBJ2-3; D is possibly TRBD2 (6 bases). V was trimmed by 10 bases and J by 1 base, leaving 15 bases between them. Germline V gene sequence: CDR1 MNHNS, CDR2 SASEGT. The CDR3 totals 14 residues. CDR3 DNA sequence: TGTGCCACACAAGAGGCGGGACGCACAGATACGCAGTATTTT. It translates to CATQEAGRTDTQYF.

In this sample, this clonotype turned up a few times. V gene TRBV20-1 combines with J gene TRBJ2-4; 7 bases align to TRBD1. V shed 6 bases, J shed 6 bases, and the junction held 5 bases outside the gene matches. CDR3 size: 12 residues. CDR1 DFQATT and CDR2 SNEGSKA come from the germline V gene (reference sequence). Here the CDR3 DNA reads TGCAGTGCCAGGCCAGGGGGAAACATTCAGTACTTC. It codes for CSARPGGNIQYF.

The chain couples TRBV12-3 or TRBV12-4 to TRBJ2-6; D is unresolved. V was pared by 11 bases and J by 0 bases, with 8 bases between. The CDR3 is 13 residues long. CDR3 residues: CAQLRSGANVLTF. The CDR3 nucleotides read TGTGCCCAGTTGCGCTCTGGGGCCAACGTCCTGACTTTC.

The chain has TRBV14 and TRBJ2-3, with D unresolved. Germline CDR1 SGHDN, CDR2 FVKESK. Between the trimmed V and J ends, which lost 8 bases and 2 bases, there was a span of 8 bases. The CDR3 runs to 12 residues. Written as DNA, the CDR3 is TGTGCCAGCTTTCTTCTCACAGATACGCAGTATTTT. This codes for CASFLLTDTQYF.

This clonotype occurred a few times. The chain joins TRBV25-1 to TRBJ1-2; possible D gene TRBD1, 6 bases. This CDR3 spans 16 amino acids. V lost 6 bases to trimming and J lost 0 bases, with 17 bases between them. The germline V gene encodes CDR1 MGHDK and CDR2 SYGVNS. CDR3 DNA: TGTGCCAGCAGCCCCCGGGGGGGCCGAGCTAACTATGGCTACACCTTC. It yields the protein CASSPRGGRANYGYTF.

This clonotype was observed at least ten times. In DNA form, the CDR3 reads TGTGCCACCAGCGATGGGGATACGCAGTATTTT. Translated: CATSDGDTQYF. This chain joins TRBV15 and TRBJ2-3; D gene uncertain. This CDR3 contains 11 residues. Germline V gives CDR1 LNHNV, CDR2 YYDKDF (reference sequence). The germline V and J ends were trimmed by 5 bases and 6 bases, with 6 bases remaining between them.